This T cell receptor beta chain was profiled in a study of Tregs in tolerant kidney transplant recipients. Study results and caveats: Tolerant patients' donor-specific Tregs expanded beyond overall Tregs, suggesting antigen-driven growth.

This clone was picked up one time. Its cognate antigen is unknown. Libraries were prepared by immunoSEQ multiplex PCR; TCRdb keeps only in-frame clonotypes and omits some of them. The sample lists under 80,000 clones, around 85% seen once, with around 1.9% in the top ten. Trimming took 5 bases from V and 6 from J; bases not matched to a gene: 9. There are 16 residues in the CDR3. CDR1 is SSHAT and CDR2 is FNYEAQ in the germline V gene (reference sequence). The clonotype was recovered from a human donor who received a combined kidney and bone marrow transplant. The rearrangement uses TRBV7-7 and TRBJ2-2; TRBD1 matches at 10 bases. This specimen was Tregs from blood, taken before the transplant. The CDR3 region is CASSPLGQGGPGELFF. CDR3 nucleotide sequence: TGTGCCAGCAGCCCACTTGGACAGGGGGGACCCGGGGAGCTGTTTTTT.